Described below is a single T cell receptor beta chain sequence and its context. What it recognizes is unknown. This record belongs to a study of T cells after yellow fever vaccination. Study-level points and caveats: A faster peak, day 5 versus 15, was reached by the weaker secondary response. Abundant clonotypes (contaminants from the bulk population) could be present in FACS-sorted repertoires.

The V end was cut by 4 bases, the J end by 0 bases, with 9 bases between. In germline, CDR1 is SEHNR, CDR2 FQNEAQ (reference sequence). This CDR3 comprises 14 residues. The authors made TCR cDNA by 5'RACE template switching, adding a universal primer site and UMIs. TCRdb ran MiXCR on the 5' RACE reads and lists one entry per CDR3 protein. The table has around 67,000 distinct CDR3 sequences, 7.1% seen once. The chain uses TRBV7-9 and TRBJ2-5; perhaps TRBD1 as D (5 bases). The receptor was derived from a man aged 18 to 29 who received the YFV17D yellow fever vaccine. The input for sequencing was CD8+ T cells sorted from PBMCs, taken roughly 5 days after the first yellow fever vaccination. CDR3 sequence: CASSSRQHQETQYF. The CDR3 region has the DNA TGTGCCAGCAGCTCCAGACAGCACCAAGAGACCCAGTACTTC. Complete variable domain (other parts from reference TRBV7-9 and TRBJ2-5): DTGVSQNPRHKITKRGQNVTFRCDPISEHNRLYWYRQTLGQGPEFLTYFQNEAQLEKSRLLSDRFSAERPKGSFSTLEIQRTEQGDSAMYLCASSSRQHQETQYFGPGTRLLVL.